This passage covers 26 T cell receptor beta chains from one sample sequenced in a study of blood T cells in healthy people across ages. The authors ran a second PCR of about 7 to 11 cycles using a sample-barcoded 5' primer and a J-beta primer mix. TCRdb called the 5' RACE reads again in MiXCR, with one record for every CDR3 protein. This sample has about 700,000 distinct CDR3 sequences, with about 30% found just once. The specimen was blood. These receptors originate from a woman at least 80 years old in good health.

The chain combines TRBV6-1 with TRBJ1-5; 9 bases fit TRBD1. Germline assignment: CDR1 MNHNS and CDR2 SASEGT. V lost 5 bases, J lost 4 bases, and 9 bases stayed unmatched. The CDR3 contains 16 residues. In DNA, the CDR3 is TGTGCCAGCAGTATACCGGGACAGGGAAAGAATCAGCCCCAGCATTTT. Protein product: CASSIPGQGKNQPQHF.

This clonotype was seen ten or more times. V gene TRBV27 combines with J gene TRBJ2-1, with 14 bases identical to TRBD2. Germline V gene lookup returns CDR1 MNHEY and CDR2 SMNVEV (reference sequence). Trimming removed 8 bases from V and 3 bases from J; junction bases left unmatched: 9. This CDR3 region has 17 residues. The CDR3 region has the DNA TGTGCCAGCCGACCACCGGGACTAGCGGGGGACTACAATGAGCAGTTCTTC. Protein sequence: CASRPPGLAGDYNEQFF.

This clonotype has ten or more counts. CDR3 residues: CSARDDGPRYSNQPQHF. CDR3 sequence (DNA): TGCAGTGCTAGAGACGATGGGCCCCGGTATAGCAATCAGCCCCAGCATTTT. The chain is built from TRBV20-1 and TRBJ1-5; no firm D call. Germline-derived CDR1 and CDR2 are DFQATT and SNEGSKA (reference sequence). The V end lost 0 bases, the J end lost 0 bases, and 15 bases lay between the germline ends. The CDR3 consists of 17 residues.

This clonotype was detected ten times or more. The rearrangement joins TRBV5-1 to TRBJ1-1; D not certain. The V end lost 4 bases, the J end lost 1 base, and 14 bases lay between the germline ends. The CDR3 is made up of 15 amino acids. The V gene's germline CDR1 is SGHRS and CDR2 YFSETQ. The CDR3 DNA reads TGCGCCAGCAGCACTCAGCCGACAAGGAACACTGAAGCTTTCTTT. This encodes CASSTQPTRNTEAFF.

The J gene is TRBJ2-1, the V gene TRBV12-5; D possibly corresponds to TRBD1 (5 bases). Germline CDR1 is LGHNT and CDR2 is FRNRAP. The CDR3 is 13 amino acids. V lost 6 bases to trimming and J lost 8 bases, with 14 bases between them. CDR3 in amino acids: CASGPAGFHEQFF. CDR3 bases: TGTGCTAGTGGGCCGGCAGGGTTCCATGAGCAGTTCTTC.

This clonotype came up many times. The chain recombines TRBV2 with TRBJ2-1, with 11 nucleotides matching TRBD2. CDR3 length equals 14 residues. The V gene end was trimmed by 9 bases and the J gene end by 5 bases; junction bases not matched to a gene: 6. Germline V gene data show CDR1 as SNHLY and CDR2 as FYNNEI. CDR3 amino acids: CASLPGLADNEQFF. The CDR3 nucleotides read TGTGCCAGTCTACCGGGACTAGCGGACAATGAGCAGTTCTTC.

This clonotype was seen ten or more times. The J gene is TRBJ2-6, the V gene TRBV12-3 or TRBV12-4; D perhaps matches TRBD2 (5 bases). The CDR3 loop spans 17 amino acids. V was trimmed by 3 bases and J by 2 bases, leaving 14 bases between them. The CDR3 sequence is CASSLGVGRPGANVLTF. For the CDR3, the DNA is TGTGCCAGCAGTTTGGGTGTGGGGAGACCTGGGGCCAACGTCCTGACTTTC.

This clonotype came up once. The chain uses TRBV10-1 and TRBJ2-3, with 8 bases lining up with TRBD2. Germline CDR1 WNHNN, CDR2 SYGVQD (reference sequence). V lost 2 bases and J lost 2; bases outside the gene matches: 6. CDR3 length equals 16 residues. This CDR3 reads CASSERGRGATDTQYF. In DNA, the CDR3 is TGCGCCAGCAGTGAGCGTGGGCGGGGGGCCACAGATACGCAGTATTTT.

This clonotype appeared a few times. V and J are TRBV7-3 and TRBJ1-4; 7 bases align to TRBD1. J gave up 15 bases and V 5 bases, and 12 bases lay outside the gene matches. The V gene's germline CDR1 is SGHTA and CDR2 FQGTGA. The CDR3 runs to 13 residues. CDR3 in DNA: TGTGCCAGCAGCGCCGGACCAGGGGGGCCCATGTTTTTT. Translating gives CASSAGPGGPMFF.

As to this clonotype: Possible read error: a much larger clone is one base away. The rearrangement uses TRBV24-1 and TRBJ1-2; D possibly corresponds to TRBD1 (5 bases). This CDR3 is 14 amino acids long. The germline V gene has CDR1 KGHDR and CDR2 SFDVKD. The CDR3 DNA reads TGTGCCACCGGTGATTCGACAGCTTCCTATGGCTACACCTTC. Residues: CATGDSTASYGYTF.

This clonotype was counted a few times. This chain connects TRBV6-6 to TRBJ2-7; 9 bases line up with TRBD1. V shed 10 bases and J 6 bases; nucleotides not matched to a gene: 10. CDR3 size: 13 residues. Germline CDR1 MNHNY, CDR2 SVGAGI (reference sequence). The CDR3: CATGTGSSGEQYF. The CDR3 DNA follows: TGTGCCACAGGGACAGGGTCCTCTGGCGAGCAGTACTTC.

There are many counts of this clonotype. The chain couples TRBV3-1 to TRBJ1-2, with D tentatively TRBD1 (6 bases). With 4 bases removed from V and 5 bases from J, the gap between germline ends came to 14 bases. Per germline, CDR1 LGHDT and CDR2 YNNKEL (reference sequence). The CDR3 extends over 14 amino acids. CDR3 protein: CASSLRTEQYGYTF. The CDR3, as DNA: TGTGCCAGCAGCCTCCGGACAGAGCAATATGGCTACACCTTC.

This chain uses TRBV6-6 with TRBJ2-5, with 7 bases aligning to TRBD1. The DNA end is more similar to TRBJ2-1, so the J call may be wrong. CDR1 MNHNY and CDR2 SVGAGI come from the germline V gene (reference sequence). The CDR3 loop spans 13 amino acids. The CDR3 spells CASSPTGSVTQFF. As DNA, the CDR3 is TGTGCCAGCAGTCCGACAGGGAGTGTGACCCAGTTCTTC.

Ten or more counts support this clonotype. This sequence joins TRBV9 and TRBJ2-1, with TRBD2 as a possible D gene (5 bases). V lost 4 bases and J lost 0, with 14 bases in between. Germline lookup yields CDR1 SGDLS and CDR2 YYNGEE. The CDR3 is 16 residues long. The CDR3 here is CASSPRTGVSYNEQFF. The CDR3 DNA follows: TGTGCCAGCAGCCCAAGGACTGGGGTCTCCTACAATGAGCAGTTCTTC.

This clonotype was picked up many times. The J gene is TRBJ2-7, the V gene TRBV6-5, with 8 nucleotides matching TRBD2. The V gene end was trimmed by 5 bases and the J gene end by 2 bases; junction bases not matched to a gene: 8. CDR1 is MNHEY, CDR2 SVGAGI, per germline. The CDR3 runs to 15 residues. The CDR3 sequence is CASSPRAGAPYEQYF. The CDR3 nucleotides read TGTGCCAGCAGTCCTCGAGCGGGGGCCCCCTACGAGCAGTACTTC.

Comment on this clonotype: One end of the junction fails to match germline, which may point to a read error. The chain employs TRBV30 and TRBJ2-5; 12 bases fit TRBD2. CDR1 GTSNPN and CDR2 SVGIG come from the germline V gene (reference sequence). This CDR3 has 17 amino acids. In nucleotides, the CDR3 is TGTGCCAGGAGCCGGAGACTAGCGGGGGCATACCAAGAGACCCAGTACTTC. Residues: CARSRRLAGAYQETQYF.

A word on this clonotype: With a much larger clone just one base away, this may be a read error. The chain couples TRBV20-1 to TRBJ2-7; 11 bases agree with TRBD1. After removal of 5 bases from V and 4 bases from J, the junction contained 4 bases not matched to a gene. Germline CDR1 reads DFQATT; CDR2 reads SNEGSKA (reference sequence). This CDR3 is 13 amino acids long. The CDR3 bases are TGCAGTGCTCTAGGGACAGGGGGTTACGAGCAGTACTTC. Its translation is CSALGTGGYEQYF.

CDR3 DNA: TGTGCCAGCAGCGGGACAGGGGGTACTGAGCAGTTCTTC. Translation gives CASSGTGGTEQFF. V usage is TRBV7-9 and J usage is TRBJ2-1, with 11 positions matching TRBD1. Trimming cost V 5 bases and J 9 bases; bases outside gene matches: 3. There are 13 residues in the CDR3. CDR1 SEHNR and CDR2 FQNEAQ come from the germline V gene (reference sequence).

At least ten counts were recorded for this clonotype. The rearrangement links TRBV11-2 to TRBJ1-1; the D gene is possibly TRBD1 (6 bases). The CDR3 extends over 15 amino acids. Germline V CDR1 and CDR2: SGHAT, FQNNGV. Trimming removed 2 bases at V and 4 bases at J, with 14 bases between. The CDR3 region is CASSLNIRGSTEAFF. In DNA, the CDR3 is TGTGCCAGCAGCTTAAATATTAGGGGGAGCACTGAAGCTTTCTTT. Looking up the rest from reference TRBV11-2 and TRBJ1-1 gives the full variable domain: EAGVAQSPRYKIIEKRQSVAFWCNPISGHATLYWYQQILGQGPKLLIQFQNNGVVDDSQLPKDRFSAERLKGVDSTLKIQPAKLEDSAVYLCASSLNIRGSTEAFFGQGTRLTVV.

In its sample, this clonotype was seen a few times. The gene calls are TRBV20-1 and TRBJ2-5, with D possibly called TRBD1 or TRBD2 (5 bases each). Germline V lookup: CDR1 DFQATT, CDR2 SNEGSKA (reference sequence). The CDR3 contains 14 residues. The germline V and J ends were trimmed by 3 bases and 5 bases, with 16 bases remaining between them. The chain's CDR3 is CSASQGVLKETQYF. DNA for the CDR3: TGCAGTGCTAGCCAGGGAGTTCTTAAGGAGACCCAGTACTTC.

This clonotype was seen repeatedly, ten times or more. The rearrangement links TRBV4-1 to TRBJ2-1; 7 nucleotides line up with TRBD2. This CDR3 is built from 17 residues. Germline V gene data show CDR1 as MGHRA and CDR2 as YSYEKL. Losses at the gene ends were 2 bases for V and 8 bases for J; bases not matched to a gene: 15. CDR3 DNA: TGCGCCAGCAGCCAAACCGCCGGGACCGGGAGGTTCTATGAGCAGTTCTTC. This encodes CASSQTAGTGRFYEQFF.

At least ten counts were recorded for this clonotype. The V and J genes are TRBV20-1 and TRBJ2-1; D unclear. The CDR3 covers 11 residues. Germline values: CDR1 DFQATT, CDR2 SNEGSKA (reference sequence). V was cut by 5 bases and J by 5 bases, with 7 bases left in between. CDR3 amino acids: CSALNHNEQFF. CDR3 sequence (DNA): TGCAGTGCTTTAAATCACAATGAGCAGTTCTTC.

The rearrangement joins TRBV5-1 to TRBJ2-5, with 12 bases matching TRBD2. The assigned J gene may be wrong: the sequence end matches TRBJ2-7 better. This CDR3 contains 16 residues. Germline V gene lookup returns CDR1 SGHRS and CDR2 YFSETQ. For the CDR3, the DNA is TGCGCCAGCAGCTTCGGACTAGCGGGGCTTTTAGACGAGCAGTACTTC. The encoded protein is CASSFGLAGLLDEQYF.

Note on this clonotype: The junction departs from the called germline gene at one end, perhaps through a read error. The genes are TRBV7-3 and TRBJ2-5, with D possibly matching TRBD2 (5 bases). This CDR3 has 14 residues. The germline V gene encodes CDR1 SGHTA and CDR2 FQGTGA. The CDR3 nucleotides are TGCGCCAGCGGCCCCACAGCGTACCAAGAGACCCAGTACTTC. Translating it yields CASGPTAYQETQYF. The full variable domain, completed using reference TRBV7-3 and TRBJ2-5, is GAGVSQTPSNKVTEKGKYVELRCDPISGHTALYWYRQSLGQGPEFLIYFQGTGAADDSGLPNDRFFAVRPEGSVSTLKIQRTERGDSAVYLCASGPTAYQETQYFGPGTRLLVL.

The sample holds many counts of this clonotype. The rearrangement uses TRBV28 and TRBJ1-2, with D possibly being TRBD1 (6 bases). This CDR3 has 15 residues. V was pared by 1 base and J by 0 bases, with 9 bases between. CDR1 and CDR2 from the germline V gene are MDHEN and SYDVKM. This CDR3 is CASSLSGQPNYGYTF. The DNA of the CDR3 is TGTGCCAGCAGTTTATCAGGACAGCCTAACTATGGCTACACCTTC.

This clonotype was recorded a few times. Possible read error: a much larger clone is one base away. The CDR3 sequence is CAGSRAVGGYEQYF. Written as DNA, the CDR3 is TGCGCCGGCAGCCGTGCCGTAGGAGGGTACGAGCAGTACTTC. The J gene is TRBJ2-7, the V gene TRBV5-1; the D gene is possibly TRBD2 (6 bases). The CDR3 loop spans 14 amino acids. CDR1 SGHRS and CDR2 YFSETQ come from the germline V gene. Full variable domain (rest looked up from reference TRBV5-1 and TRBJ2-7): KAGVTQTPRYLIKTRGQQVTLSCSPISGHRSVSWYQQTPGQGLQFLFEYFSETQRNKGNFPGRFSGRQFSNSRSEMNVSTLELGDSALYLCAGSRAVGGYEQYFGPGTRLTVT.